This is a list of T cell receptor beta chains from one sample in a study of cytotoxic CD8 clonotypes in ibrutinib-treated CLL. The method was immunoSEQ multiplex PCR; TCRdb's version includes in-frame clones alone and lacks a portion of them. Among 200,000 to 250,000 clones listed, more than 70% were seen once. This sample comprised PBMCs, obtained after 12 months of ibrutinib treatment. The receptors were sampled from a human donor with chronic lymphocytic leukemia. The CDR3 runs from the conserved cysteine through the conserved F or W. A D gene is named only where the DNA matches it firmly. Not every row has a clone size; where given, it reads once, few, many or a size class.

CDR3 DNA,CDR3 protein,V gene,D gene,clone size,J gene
TGTGCCAGCAGCTTAGCTCTGGGAACTAATGAAAAACTGTTTTTT,CASSLALGTNEKLFF,TRBV7-9,-,once,TRBJ1-4
TGTGCCAGCAGCTTAGGCCTAGCGGGGGGAGGAAATGAGCAGTTCTTC,CASSLGLAGGGNEQFF,TRBV7-9,TRBD2,-,TRBJ2-1
TGCGCCAGCAGCCAACCGACAGAAGGCAGCTATGGCTACACCTTC,CASSQPTEGSYGYTF,TRBV4-1,-,-,TRBJ1-2
TGCAGCGTTAATACCGGGACAGGGAAGCTTTACGAGCAGTACTTC,CSVNTGTGKLYEQYF,TRBV29-1,TRBD1,once,TRBJ2-7
TGTGCCACGGGAGCACCCGCTCAAGAGACCCAGTACTTC,CATGAPAQETQYF,TRBV5-4,-,-,TRBJ2-5
TGTGCCAGCAGCTGGGGGGGGTTTGTCACAGATACGCAGTATTTT,CASSWGGFVTDTQYF,TRBV11-2,TRBD2,-,TRBJ2-3
TGCGCCAGCAGCCTAGCAATCTACGAGCAGTACTTC,CASSLAIYEQYF,TRBV5-1,-,-,TRBJ2-7
TGCGCCAGCAGCTTGTCGGGGACAGGGGGGACAGATACGCAGTATTTT,CASSLSGTGGTDTQYF,TRBV5-1,TRBD1,-,TRBJ2-3
TGTGCCAGCAGCAGGGACTTGGATGGCTACACCTTC,CASSRDLDGYTF,TRBV2,-,-,TRBJ1-2
TGTGCCAGCAGCCAGCCGGGACACTACGAGCAGTACTTC,CASSQPGHYEQYF,TRBV21-1,-,many,TRBJ2-7
TGTGCCAGCATATACTCCCTGGACACCGGGGAGCTGTTTTTT,CASIYSLDTGELFF,TRBV2,-,-,TRBJ2-2
TGTGCCATCAGTGCAACTCGGGACGTTCTTAGCACAGATACGCAGTATTTT,CAISATRDVLSTDTQYF,TRBV10-3,-,-,TRBJ2-3
TGTGCCAGCAGCTATGGGTTTGGATCTAAGGCCACTGAAGCTTTCTTT,CASSYGFGSKATEAFF,TRBV7-2,-,-,TRBJ1-1
TGTGCCAGCACCAAAACGGCGACGGCTTTCTTT,CASTKTATAFF,TRBV28,-,few,TRBJ1-1
TGTGCCAGCAAGTTGGACTGGAACACTGAAGCTTTCTTT,CASKLDWNTEAFF,TRBV7-8,-,-,TRBJ1-1
TGTGCCAGCAGTGTAGCCAGGGGGTACACCGGGGAGCTGTTTTTT,CASSVARGYTGELFF,TRBV6-1,TRBD1,-,TRBJ2-2
TGCGCCAGCAGCCCCCCGGGAGGGTTCAGGGAGCAGTTCTTC,CASSPPGGFREQFF,TRBV4-1,TRBD2,-,TRBJ2-1
TGTGCCAGCAGTATCTCCGGGGAGCTGTTTTTT,CASSISGELFF,TRBV25-1,-,-,TRBJ2-2
TGTGCCAGCAGCTTAGCCGGGGCTTGGGAGCAGTACTTC,CASSLAGAWEQYF,TRBV11-2,-,-,TRBJ2-7
TGTGCCAGCAGTTTGTTCCAGGGTGGTCAGCCCCAGCATTTT,CASSLFQGGQPQHF,TRBV27,-,-,TRBJ1-5
TGCGCCAGCAGCCAAGATTATGGGGGAACTAATCAGCCCCAGCATTTT,CASSQDYGGTNQPQHF,TRBV4-1,-,-,TRBJ1-5
TGCGCCAGTTCTAGCGGGGGGACAGATACGCAGTATTTT,CASSSGGTDTQYF,TRBV10-1,TRBD2,-,TRBJ2-3
TGTGCCAGCAGCTTGTTACTTAGCAATCAGCCCCAGCATTTT,CASSLLLSNQPQHF,TRBV5-8,-,few,TRBJ1-5
TGTGCCAGTAGTATCCAGACGACGGGGAACTATGGCTACACCTTC,CASSIQTTGNYGYTF,TRBV19,-,-,TRBJ1-2
TGCGCCAGCAGCCCGGGGGGGGAGACCCAGTACTTC,CASSPGGETQYF,TRBV4-1,TRBD2,-,TRBJ2-5
TGCGCCAGCAGTGAGGCCAGGGGGGCGGATTTAAGGGGCGAGCAGTACTTC,CASSEARGADLRGEQYF,TRBV10-1,-,once,TRBJ2-7
TGTGCCAGCAGCGAAGGAGGCGAGCAGTACTTC,CASSEGGEQYF,TRBV9,-,-,TRBJ2-7
TGTGCCAGCAGCTTGACAGCCAACACTGAAGCTTTCTTT,CASSLTANTEAFF,TRBV7-6,-,-,TRBJ1-1
TGTGCCAGCAGTCTACAGGGGGCCCCAGATACGCAGTATTTT,CASSLQGAPDTQYF,TRBV6-5,TRBD1,-,TRBJ2-3
TGTGCCAGCAGTTCCCCCTTCATATCGCACGAGCAGTACTTC,CASSSPFISHEQYF,TRBV25-1,-,-,TRBJ2-7
TGTGCCAGCAGCTTAGGATTCCCTAACGAGCAGTACTTC,CASSLGFPNEQYF,TRBV7-9,-,few,TRBJ2-7
TGCGCCAGCAGCTTTCCGCAACAGGGGGTCTCCTACGAGCAGTACTTC,CASSFPQQGVSYEQYF,TRBV5-1,TRBD1,-,TRBJ2-7
TGTGCCAGCAGCCCAGGACAGGGGACTAGCTCCTACGAGCAGTACTTC,CASSPGQGTSSYEQYF,TRBV7-9,-,-,TRBJ2-7
TGCGCCAGCAGCTCGCTCCCAGGGGGCGCGGACAATGAGCAGTTCTTC,CASSSLPGGADNEQFF,TRBV5-1,TRBD1,-,TRBJ2-1
TGTGCCAGCAGCCTCGATTTACATCAGCCCCAGCATTTT,CASSLDLHQPQHF,TRBV7-9,-,many,TRBJ1-5
TGTGCCAGCAGCTTCAGGGACACTGAAGCTTTCTTT,CASSFRDTEAFF,TRBV11-1,-,-,TRBJ1-1
TGTGCCAGCAGTTTTAAGGGTTTCGCGAACACCGGGGAGCTGTTTTTT,CASSFKGFANTGELFF,TRBV28,-,few,TRBJ2-2
TGTGCCAGCAGCTTGGGACAGGGAGCCCAAGAGACCCAGTACTTC,CASSLGQGAQETQYF,TRBV5-8,TRBD1,many,TRBJ2-5
TGTGCCAGCAGTGAACGGGCGGAGCAGTACTTC,CASSERAEQYF,TRBV2,-,-,TRBJ2-7
TGTGCCAGTACCGGGACAGGACCCTACGAGCAGTACTTC,CASTGTGPYEQYF,TRBV28,TRBD1,few,TRBJ2-7
TGCAGCGTCGCCATACTAGCGGGAGGGCCCAACGAGCAGTACTTC,CSVAILAGGPNEQYF,TRBV29-1,TRBD2,few,TRBJ2-7
TGTGCCAGCAGTCCCGGGACAGGGGGCGTGAACACTGAAGCTTTCTTT,CASSPGTGGVNTEAFF,TRBV11-1,TRBD1,-,TRBJ1-1
TGCAGCGTTGCCTGGGGGAGGGTGGACCCCTACGAGCAGTACTTC,CSVAWGRVDPYEQYF,TRBV29-1,TRBD2,-,TRBJ2-7